The sequence of this T cell receptor beta chain was determined in a study of blood T cell repertoires in COVID-19. Whole-study context: The United States, Italy and Spain supplied acute and convalescent COVID-19 samples. PBMCs, B-cell-depleted T cells, or T cells provided the cDNA or gDNA that made up the material.

Study processing details: Reference gene primer amplification in the assay estimated nucleated cell counts. Profiling relied on immunoSEQ multiplex PCR, and the TCRdb table lists in-frame clones only, not all of them. D and trimming come from the DNA, and the V and J calls and clone size come from that table. Of over 250,000 clones detected, 85% appear once; the ten largest clones hold roughly 15%. CDR3 length: 16 amino acids. With 5 bases clipped from V and 5 bases from J, the junction kept 7 bases outside the gene matches. CDR1 is MNHEY and CDR2 is SMNVEV in the germline V gene (reference sequence).

The specimen sequenced was peripheral blood. This chain links TRBV27 with TRBJ2-7, with 15 bases fitting TRBD2. This TCR was recovered from a human donor in a cohort sampled during active COVID-19. DNA of the CDR3: TGTGCCAGCAGTCCACGGACTAGCGGGAGGGCTCACGAGCAGTACTTC. This codes for CASSPRTSGRAHEQYF.